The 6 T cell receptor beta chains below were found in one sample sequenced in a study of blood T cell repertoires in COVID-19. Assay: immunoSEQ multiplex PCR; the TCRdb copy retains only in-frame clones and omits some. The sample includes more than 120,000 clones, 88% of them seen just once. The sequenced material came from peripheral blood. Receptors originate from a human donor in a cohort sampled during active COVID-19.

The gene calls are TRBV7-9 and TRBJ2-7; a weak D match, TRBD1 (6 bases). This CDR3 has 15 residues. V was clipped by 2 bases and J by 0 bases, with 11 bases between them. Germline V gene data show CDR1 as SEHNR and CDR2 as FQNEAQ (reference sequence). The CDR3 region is CASSLLQGSSYEQYF. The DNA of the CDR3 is TGTGCCAGCAGCTTACTTCAGGGGAGCTCCTACGAGCAGTACTTC.

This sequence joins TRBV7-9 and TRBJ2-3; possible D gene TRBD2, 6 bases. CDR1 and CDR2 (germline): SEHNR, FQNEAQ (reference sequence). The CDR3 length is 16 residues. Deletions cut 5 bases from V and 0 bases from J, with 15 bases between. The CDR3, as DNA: TGTGCCAGCAGCCGGGAGAGGGCAAGAAGCACAGATACGCAGTATTTT. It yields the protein CASSRERARSTDTQYF.

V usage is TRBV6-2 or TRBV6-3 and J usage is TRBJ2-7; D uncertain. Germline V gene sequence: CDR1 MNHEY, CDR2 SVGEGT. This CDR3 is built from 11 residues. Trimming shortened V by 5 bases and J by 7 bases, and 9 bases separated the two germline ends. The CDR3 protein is CASSHRREQYF. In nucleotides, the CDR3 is TGTGCCAGCAGTCACCGTCGGGAGCAGTACTTC.

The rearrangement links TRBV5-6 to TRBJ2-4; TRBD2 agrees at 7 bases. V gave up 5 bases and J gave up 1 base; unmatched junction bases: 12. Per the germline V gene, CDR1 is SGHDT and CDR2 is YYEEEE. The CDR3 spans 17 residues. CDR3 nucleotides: TGTGCCAGCAGTGTCAACGGGGGGACCTGGGCCAAAAACATTCAGTACTTC. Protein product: CASSVNGGTWAKNIQYF.

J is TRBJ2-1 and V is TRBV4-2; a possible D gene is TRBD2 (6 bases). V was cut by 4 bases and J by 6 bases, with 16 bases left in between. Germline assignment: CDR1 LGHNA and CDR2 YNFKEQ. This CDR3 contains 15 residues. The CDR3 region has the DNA TGTGCCAGCAGCCTCCCGACTAGAAGGGGCAATGAGCAGTTCTTC. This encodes CASSLPTRRGNEQFF.

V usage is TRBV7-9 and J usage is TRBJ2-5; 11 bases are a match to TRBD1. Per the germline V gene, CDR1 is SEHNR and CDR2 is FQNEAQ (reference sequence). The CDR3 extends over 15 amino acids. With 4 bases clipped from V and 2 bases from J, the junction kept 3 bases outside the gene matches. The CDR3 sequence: CASSSGDRGQETQYF. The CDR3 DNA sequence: TGTGCCAGCAGCTCAGGGGACAGGGGGCAAGAGACCCAGTACTTC. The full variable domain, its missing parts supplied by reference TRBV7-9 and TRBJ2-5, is DTGVSQNPRHKITKRGQNVTFRCDPISEHNRLYWYRQTLGQGPEFLTYFQNEAQLEKSRLLSDRFSAERPKGSFSTLEIQRTEQGDSAMYLCASSSGDRGQETQYFGPGTRLLVL.